This T cell receptor (beta chain) was identified in a study of T-cell memory formation after mild COVID-19 (dated by TCRdb to the early 2020s). In terms of the full investigation: TCR sequence clusters from the two donors were largely donor specific. The cohort comprised two young, previously healthy adult volunteers, one female and one male. In two donors, T-cell clones that expanded and contracted after mild COVID-19 were tracked by sequencing TCRalpha and TCRbeta repertoires over time. Overall study results and their limits: Clones contracting from day 15 to 85 had balanced CD4/CD8 phenotypes, while a second wave expanding from day 15 to 37 was biased towards CD4+. Contracting CD4+ clones were located mainly in the CM and EM memory subsets, whereas CD8+ clones were found to be enriched in EMRA. Only two mild cases were covered in the study, and larger cohorts including severe cases with pre-infection samples were considered necessary. The second-wave clones that peaked on day 37 were not confirmed to be SARS-CoV-2 specific. The detection of some responding clones in pre-infection memory suggests that pre-existing cross-reactive memory T cells joined the SARS-CoV-2 response.

The data were produced on an Illumina NovaSeq 6000. TCRalpha and TCRbeta cDNA libraries were constructed by 5'RACE with constant-segment primers, with sample barcodes and unique molecular identifiers being introduced. RNA was extracted from every sample with Trizol reagent. The libraries were amplified in two PCR steps, and the second step added a second sample barcode and Illumina TruSeq adapters. Sequencing of libraries was performed on an Illumina NovaSeq with 2 x 150 bp paired-end reads. In the paper's pipeline: With migec v1.2.7, reads were demultiplexed and then collapsed into UMI-guided consensus sequences. With mixcr v2.1.11, UMI consensuses were aligned to TRA and TRB V and J templates and assembled into clonotypes. A clonotype was counted as expanded or contracted only if both edgeR and NoisET called the change significant, with noise models trained on biological replicates. edgeR calls used a false discovery rate-adjusted p below 0.01 and a log2 fold-change threshold of 1. As an exploratory analysis of dynamics, max-normalized trajectories of the 1000 most abundant clonotypes were examined with PCA combined with hierarchical clustering. Separately sequenced CD4+ and CD8+ repertoires were used to assign a CD4 or CD8 phenotype to each responding clone. The public reads were reanalyzed by TCRdb: fastp trimming at Q25, MiXCR alignment, in-frame beta chains only. Every entry covers one CDR3 protein and lists the most common genes and DNA from its rows. Clone size and V and J calls follow TCRdb, not the original study. The table for this sample lists 130,000 to 150,000 distinct CDR3 sequences; over 15% of them were counted only once. About 2.1% of the sample belongs to the ten largest clones.

As regards this clonotype: No cognate antigen has been identified for it. No clone much larger than this one lies a single base away; base qualities are absent.

There are 16 amino acids in the CDR3, from cysteine to phenylalanine inclusive. The retained sequence is limited to the CDR3, 48 bases, with the frame set at the first base. The germline V gene (reference sequence) supplies CDR1 GTSNPN and CDR2 SVGIG. From V the trimming removes 3 bases and from J it removes 1 base, while the gene matches leave 4 bases of the junction unaccounted for. Ficoll-Paque density gradient centrifugation was used to isolate PBMCs. In this chain, TRBV30 is recombined with TRBJ2-3, and 13 junction bases match TRBD2. Sequencing used PBMCs or a T cell subset sorted from them (not recorded which). This receptor was obtained from an adult woman who had mild COVID-19 (a few samples of this study predate the infection). The sample titles of this study are shuffled in the database, so cell type and time point are left out; the donor was told from shared clones. The CDR3 corresponds to CAWRLAGGPGTDTQYF. The nucleotide sequence reads as follows: TGTGCCTGGAGACTAGCGGGGGGGCCGGGCACAGATACGCAGTATTTT.